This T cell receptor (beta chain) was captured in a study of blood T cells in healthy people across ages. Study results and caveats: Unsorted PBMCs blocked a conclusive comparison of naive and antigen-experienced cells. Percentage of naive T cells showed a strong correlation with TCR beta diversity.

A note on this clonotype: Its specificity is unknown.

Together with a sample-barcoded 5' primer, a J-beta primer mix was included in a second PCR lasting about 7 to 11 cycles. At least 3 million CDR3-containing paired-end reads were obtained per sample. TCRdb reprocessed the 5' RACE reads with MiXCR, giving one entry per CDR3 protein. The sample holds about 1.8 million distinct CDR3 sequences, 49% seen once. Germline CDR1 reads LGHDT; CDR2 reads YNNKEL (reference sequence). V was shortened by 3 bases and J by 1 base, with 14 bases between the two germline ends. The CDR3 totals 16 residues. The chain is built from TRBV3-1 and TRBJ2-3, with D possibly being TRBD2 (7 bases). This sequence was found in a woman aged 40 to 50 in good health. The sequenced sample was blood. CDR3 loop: CASSHGEGGRTDTQYF. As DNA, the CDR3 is TGTGCCAGCAGCCACGGGGAGGGGGGCCGCACAGATACGCAGTATTTT.